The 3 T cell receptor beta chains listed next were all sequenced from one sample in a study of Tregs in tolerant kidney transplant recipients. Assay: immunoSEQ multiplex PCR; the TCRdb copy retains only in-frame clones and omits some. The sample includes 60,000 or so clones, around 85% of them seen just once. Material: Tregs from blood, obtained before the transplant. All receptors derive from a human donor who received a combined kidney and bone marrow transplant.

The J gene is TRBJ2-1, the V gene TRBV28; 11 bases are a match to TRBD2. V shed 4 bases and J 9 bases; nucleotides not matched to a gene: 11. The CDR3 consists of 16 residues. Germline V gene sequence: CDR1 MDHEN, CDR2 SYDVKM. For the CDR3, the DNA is TGTGCCAGCAGTTCCCGTGATAGCGGGAGGGAAACTGAGCAGTTCTTC. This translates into CASSSRDSGRETEQFF.

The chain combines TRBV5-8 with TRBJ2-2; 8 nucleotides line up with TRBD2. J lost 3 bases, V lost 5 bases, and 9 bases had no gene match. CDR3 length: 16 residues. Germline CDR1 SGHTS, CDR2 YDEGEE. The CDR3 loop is CASSRTGTRYTGELFF. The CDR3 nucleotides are TGTGCCAGCAGTCGAACCGGGACTAGGTACACCGGGGAGCTGTTTTTT.

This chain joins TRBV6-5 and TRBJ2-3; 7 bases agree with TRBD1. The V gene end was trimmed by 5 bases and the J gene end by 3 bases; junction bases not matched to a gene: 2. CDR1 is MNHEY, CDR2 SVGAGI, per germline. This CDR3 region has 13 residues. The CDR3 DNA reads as TGTGCCAGCAGTGAGACAGGGACAGATACGCAGTATTTT. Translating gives CASSETGTDTQYF.